By share of the sample, the clone carrying this T cell receptor (beta chain) is medium-sized. The antigen is undetermined. These data are taken from a study of siplizumab effects on memory and regulatory T cells. Responder and stimulator cells in the mixed lymphocyte reaction were cultured together for more than five days at 37°C. The CDR3 is made up of 9 amino acids. Looked up from germline, CDR1 is SQVTM and CDR2 is ANQGSEA. The V gene lost 3 bases and the J gene lost 9 bases, with 0 bases spanning the gap. Using immunoSEQ multiplex PCR, the repertoire was profiled, and TCRdb retains in-frame clones only, with some absent. Here the sample spans roughly 3,300 clones, approximately 53% being singletons.

The J gene is TRBJ1-6, the V gene TRBV29-1; D remains unclear. This TCR derives from a human donor in good health; the cells came from an allogeneic mixed lymphocyte reaction. Sequenced: CFSE-low (dividing) CD4+ T cells sorted from an allogeneic mixed lymphocyte reaction. CDR3 nucleotides: TGCAGCGTTGATTCACCCCTCCACTTT. This sequence encodes CSVDSPLHF.